These T cell receptor beta chains were read from a single sample in a study of OX40 agonist ivuxolimab in advanced cancers. The data were produced by immunoSEQ multiplex PCR, yet TCRdb's version contains in-frame clones alone and is incomplete. This sample has roughly 33,000 clones, with less than 90% found just once. The specimen was CD4+ or CD8+ T cells sorted from blood, collected in a trial of the OX40 agonist ivuxolimab. The origin of the receptors is an adult with an advanced solid tumor such as melanoma, head and neck, liver or kidney cancer. Each CDR3 is given with its conserved first and last residue. A D gene is named only where the DNA matches it firmly. A row's size may be missing; if present it is once, few, many or a size class.

V gene: TRBV6-6; D gene: -; J gene: TRBJ2-5; clone size: -; CDR3 protein: CASSSGQETQYF; CDR3 DNA: TGTGCCAGCAGTTCAGGACAAGAGACCCAGTACTTC
V gene: TRBV5-4; D gene: TRBD1; J gene: TRBJ2-5; clone size: -; CDR3 protein: CASSIPGQQETQYF; CDR3 DNA: TGTGCCAGCAGCATACCGGGACAGCAAGAGACCCAGTACTTC
V gene: TRBV5-1; D gene: -; J gene: TRBJ1-1; clone size: -; CDR3 protein: CASSLEGRGDTEAFF; CDR3 DNA: TGCGCCAGCAGCTTGGAGGGCAGGGGTGACACTGAAGCTTTCTTT
V gene: TRBV28; D gene: -; J gene: TRBJ1-1; clone size: -; CDR3 protein: CASRQLTGGSTEAFF; CDR3 DNA: TGTGCCAGCAGACAACTTACGGGGGGGAGCACTGAAGCTTTCTTT
V gene: TRBV10-3; D gene: TRBD1; J gene: TRBJ2-2; clone size: few; CDR3 protein: CAATGQANTGELFF; CDR3 DNA: TGTGCCGCAACGGGACAGGCCAACACCGGGGAGCTGTTTTTT
V gene: TRBV20-1; D gene: -; J gene: TRBJ1-2; clone size: -; CDR3 protein: CSARSPGGYTF; CDR3 DNA: TGCAGTGCTAGATCTCCGGGAGGCTACACCTTC
V gene: TRBV23-1; D gene: -; J gene: TRBJ1-5; clone size: -; CDR3 protein: CASSHAGRGVVGQPQHF; CDR3 DNA: TGCGCCAGCAGTCATGCCGGGCGCGGCGTCGTCGGGCAGCCCCAGCATTTT
V gene: TRBV18; D gene: -; J gene: TRBJ2-6; clone size: -; CDR3 protein: CASSPVRGGSSGANVLTF; CDR3 DNA: TGTGCCAGCTCACCAGTACGGGGAGGAAGCTCTGGGGCCAACGTCCTGACTTTC
V gene: TRBV5-1; D gene: TRBD1; J gene: TRBJ1-1; clone size: -; CDR3 protein: CASSQATGGGTEAFF; CDR3 DNA: TGCGCCAGCAGCCAAGCGACAGGGGGGGGGACTGAAGCTTTCTTT
V gene: TRBV5-4; D gene: -; J gene: TRBJ2-3; clone size: -; CDR3 protein: CASSIGGSGNTDTQYF; CDR3 DNA: TGTGCCAGCAGCATTGGGGGTAGCGGAAACACAGATACGCAGTATTTT
V gene: TRBV19; D gene: TRBD1; J gene: TRBJ1-5; clone size: -; CDR3 protein: CASSIGSGQGYQPQHF; CDR3 DNA: TGTGCCAGTAGTATAGGCTCCGGACAGGGTTACCAGCCCCAGCATTTT
V gene: TRBV15; D gene: -; J gene: TRBJ1-1; clone size: -; CDR3 protein: CATSRDPDSTEAFF; CDR3 DNA: TGTGCCACCAGCAGAGATCCTGACAGCACTGAAGCTTTCTTT
V gene: TRBV7-2; D gene: -; J gene: TRBJ1-5; clone size: -; CDR3 protein: CASSFYLGGVQPQHF; CDR3 DNA: TGTGCCAGCAGCTTTTATCTCGGGGGCGTCCAACCCCAGCATTTT
V gene: TRBV19; D gene: -; J gene: TRBJ2-6; clone size: -; CDR3 protein: CASNLRGAGFGANVLTF; CDR3 DNA: TGTGCCAGTAACCTCCGGGGTGCTGGTTTTGGGGCCAACGTCCTGACTTTC
V gene: TRBV5-5; D gene: TRBD1; J gene: TRBJ1-4; clone size: -; CDR3 protein: CASRPQGLGEKLFF; CDR3 DNA: TGTGCCAGCAGACCACAGGGGTTGGGTGAAAAACTGTTTTTT
V gene: TRBV5-8; D gene: TRBD1; J gene: TRBJ2-1; clone size: -; CDR3 protein: CASSLEQGAIGNEQFF; CDR3 DNA: TGTGCCAGCAGCTTGGAACAGGGGGCGATCGGGAATGAGCAGTTCTTC
V gene: TRBV30; D gene: -; J gene: TRBJ1-4; clone size: -; CDR3 protein: CAWSDEPTNEKLFF; CDR3 DNA: TGTGCCTGGAGTGACGAACCAACTAATGAAAAACTGTTTTTT
V gene: TRBV7-9; D gene: -; J gene: TRBJ1-6; clone size: -; CDR3 protein: CASSFEGFDSPLHF; CDR3 DNA: TGTGCCAGCAGCTTTGAAGGTTTTGATTCACCCCTCCACTTT